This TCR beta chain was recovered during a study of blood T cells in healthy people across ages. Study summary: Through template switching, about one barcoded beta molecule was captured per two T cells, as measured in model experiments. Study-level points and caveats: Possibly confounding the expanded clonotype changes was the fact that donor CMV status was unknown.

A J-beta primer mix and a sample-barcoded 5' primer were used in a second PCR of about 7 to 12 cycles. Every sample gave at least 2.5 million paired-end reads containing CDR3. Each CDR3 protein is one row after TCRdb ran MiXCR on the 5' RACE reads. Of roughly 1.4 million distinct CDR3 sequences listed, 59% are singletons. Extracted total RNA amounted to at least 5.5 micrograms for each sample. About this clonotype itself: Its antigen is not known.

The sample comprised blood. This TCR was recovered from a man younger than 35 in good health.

The CDR3 reads CSARDGWGSFF. As DNA, the CDR3 is TGCAGTGCTAGAGACGGATGGGGGTCGTTCTTC. The chain couples TRBV20-1 to TRBJ2-1; D may be TRBD1 or TRBD2 (5 bases each). The germline V gene encodes CDR1 DFQATT and CDR2 SNEGSKA (reference sequence). This CDR3 is 11 amino acids long. Trimming cost V 0 bases and J 15 bases, with 12 bases left between them.